This is a list of T cell receptor beta chains from one sample in a study of human T cells and chemical hapten exposure. TCRdb analysed the RACE reads with MiXCR anew, one entry per CDR3 protein. The sample consists of more than 75,000 distinct CDR3 sequences, roughly a tenth of them appearing once. Sequenced material: whole blood, taken in connection with sensitization to the hapten diphenylcyclopropenone (DPC). The source is a woman between 35 and 50 years old with alopecia areata. Some clones in this sample may be carry-over from other donors' samples. The CDR3 runs from the conserved cysteine through the conserved F or W.

v_call	cdr3_aa
TRBV12-3/TRBV12-4	CASSRVSPGQGSSYEQYF
TRBV20-1	CSAPGGSSYNSPLHF
TRBV5-1	CASRRTGGEKLFF
TRBV10-1	CASSESDRSRLTNEKLFF
TRBV29-1	CSVSGTSGRTADTQYF
TRBV6-2/TRBV6-3	CASSYPLTSGRGNEQFF
TRBV6-5	CASSYGRVNTEAFF
TRBV6-5	CASSSYGTPQYF
TRBV7-6	CASSLGGLTSYNEQFF
TRBV6-1	CATVELGYTF
TRBV30	CAWARGDLQPQHF
TRBV10-3	CASSRGNQPQHF
TRBV19	CASSGTGEPEAFF
TRBV28	CASSFNAGGTDTQYF
TRBV3-1	CASSRDPGRSPLHF
TRBV5-6	CASSSRDHGNQPQHF
TRBV24-1	CATSVGGRQPQHF
TRBV5-1	CASSRTALVLPRNNSPLHF
TRBV3-1	CASSPSLAGEQFF
TRBV29-1	CSVEDWQIYEQFF
TRBV7-2	CASSARTSGNTGELFF
TRBV4-3	CASSQGGREQFF
TRBV2	CASHIRREGNYEQYF
TRBV10-3	CAMGGGLNTEAFF
TRBV4-3	CASSQSTSGDYNEQFF
TRBV7-2	CASSLVTGGGTGFYNEQFF
TRBV19	CASSMNRLPYEQYF
TRBV28	CASGRRSGFYEQYF
TRBV28	CASSSGGGNQPQHF
TRBV3-1	CASSQMGGAYEQYF
TRBV4-3	CASSQVGGGGEKLFF
TRBV6-5	CASRPGQGFSGNTIYF
TRBV18	CASSPGARSEAFF
TRBV24-1	CATSDAGGPFYNEQFF
TRBV12-5	CASGPSSDTQYF
TRBV7-2	CASSLATTTEAFF
TRBV10-3	CAISALPAGALNEQFF
TRBV27	CASSSIQGGGKNIQYF
TRBV10-3	CAIRGDSPYEQYF